This passage covers 11 T cell receptor beta chains from one sample sequenced in a study of cytomegalovirus exposure and HLA in healthy donors. Primers for the PCR totalled 60 Vbeta and 13 Jbeta. TCRdb keeps only in-frame clones here, not all; method: immunoSEQ multiplex PCR. The repertoire holds some 170,000 clones, with roughly 77% as singletons. Sequenced input: PBMCs. The origin of the receptors is a man aged 18 to 29 in good health and CMV-seropositive.

The chain employs TRBV28 and TRBJ1-4; tentative D call: TRBD1 (6 bases). Between the trimmed V and J ends, which lost 8 bases and 7 bases, there was a span of 20 bases. The CDR3 sequence is 15 residues long. Germline V gene sequence: CDR1 MDHEN, CDR2 SYDVKM. The CDR3: CASGRQAHLGEKLFF. DNA for the CDR3: TGTGCCAGCGGGCGACAGGCGCATTTAGGTGAAAAACTGTTTTTT.

The V and J genes are TRBV7-8 and TRBJ2-7; 14 nucleotides match TRBD2. The V gene's germline CDR1 is SGHVS and CDR2 FQNEAQ. This CDR3 has 18 residues. Trimming cost V 5 bases and J 5 bases; bases outside gene matches: 14. This CDR3 is CASSPGTSGSRRLNEQYV. In DNA form, the CDR3 reads TGTGCCAGCAGCCCCGGGACTAGCGGGAGTCGGCGCCTCAACGAGCAGTACGTC.

This clone was picked up a small number of times. The genes are TRBV6-5 and TRBJ2-1; possible D gene TRBD2, 7 bases. Germline V gene data show CDR1 as MNHEY and CDR2 as SVGAGI. This CDR3 has 13 amino acids. The ends were cut back, 6 bases at V and 6 bases at J, with 12 bases in the middle. The DNA for the CDR3 is TGTGCCAGCAGACCCCGGGGGGCCAATGAGCAGTTCTTC. It codes for CASRPRGANEQFF.

The chain has TRBV6-6 and TRBJ1-5, with TRBD1 matching over 7 bases. Per the germline V gene, CDR1 is MNHNY and CDR2 is SVGAGI (reference sequence). With 0 bases clipped from V and 5 bases from J, the junction kept 7 bases outside the gene matches. This CDR3 spans 16 amino acids. DNA for the CDR3: TGTGCCAGCAGTTACTCGACGACAGGGTGGCATCAGCCCCAGCATTTT. Amino acids: CASSYSTTGWHQPQHF.

This chain links TRBV5-1 with TRBJ1-2; tentative D call: TRBD1 (5 bases). CDR1 is SGHRS, CDR2 YFSETQ, per germline. The CDR3 extends over 13 amino acids. The ends were cut back, 8 bases at V and 4 bases at J, with 15 bases in the middle. The CDR3 sequence is CASTWGESYGYTF. DNA for the CDR3: TGCGCCAGTACGTGGGGGGAGAGCTATGGCTACACCTTC.

J is TRBJ1-1 and V is TRBV27; D possibly corresponds to TRBD1 (6 bases). CDR1 is MNHEY and CDR2 is SMNVEV in the germline V gene (reference sequence). V was pared by 2 bases and J by 1 base, with 8 bases between. This CDR3 spans 14 amino acids. The CDR3 region has the DNA TGTGCCAGCAGTTTAAGCAGGGGGAACACTGAAGCTTTCTTT. Amino acid sequence: CASSLSRGNTEAFF.

The chain recombines TRBV2 with TRBJ2-5, with D possibly matching TRBD1 (5 bases). With 5 bases removed from V and 5 bases from J, the gap between germline ends came to 9 bases. The length of the CDR3 is 12 residues. Germline V gene data show CDR1 as SNHLY and CDR2 as FYNNEI. CDR3 coding DNA: TGTGCCAGCAGTCCCGCAGGGGAGACCCAGTACTTC. The encoded protein is CASSPAGETQYF.

This clone was picked up one time. This rearrangement joins TRBV19 to TRBJ1-1, with D possibly matching TRBD1 (6 bases). Trimming took off 1 base at V and 0 bases at J, with 12 bases between the two ends. Germline lookup yields CDR1 LNHDA and CDR2 SQIVND (reference sequence). The CDR3 covers 16 residues. The CDR3 DNA reads as TGTGCCAGTAGTATAGCTCTGACAGGTATGAACACTGAAGCTTTCTTT. Translation: CASSIALTGMNTEAFF. The variable domain in full, completed from reference TRBV19 and TRBJ1-1, reads DGGITQSPKYLFRKEGQNVTLSCEQNLNHDAMYWYRQDPGQGLRLIYYSQIVNDFQKGDIAEGYSVSREKKESFPLTVTSAQKNPTAFYLCASSIALTGMNTEAFFGQGTRLTVV.

V usage is TRBV19 and J usage is TRBJ2-5; 14 bases are shared with TRBD2. Germline V gene lookup returns CDR1 LNHDA and CDR2 SQIVND (reference sequence). Trimming took 0 bases from V and 5 from J; bases not matched to a gene: 5. CDR3 size: 17 residues. The CDR3 region is CASSIDRLAGGLETQYF. For the CDR3, the DNA is TGTGCCAGTAGTATAGACAGACTAGCGGGAGGGCTTGAGACCCAGTACTTC.

The genes are TRBV25-1 and TRBJ1-1, with TRBD1 as a possible D gene (6 bases). The CDR3 has 13 residues. Germline lookup yields CDR1 MGHDK and CDR2 SYGVNS. Trimming left V 4 bases short and J 3 bases short, with 9 bases between. CDR3 bases: TGTGCCAGCAGTGTACAGGGACACACTGAAGCTTTCTTT. It translates to CASSVQGHTEAFF.

V is TRBV28 and J is TRBJ1-2; D is unresolved. CDR3 length: 15 amino acids. The ends were cut back, 7 bases at V and 4 bases at J, with 19 bases in the middle. Germline assignment: CDR1 MDHEN and CDR2 SYDVKM. CDR3: CASTPVRPGRYGYTF. In DNA, the CDR3 is TGTGCCAGCACTCCTGTCCGGCCAGGCCGCTATGGCTACACCTTC.